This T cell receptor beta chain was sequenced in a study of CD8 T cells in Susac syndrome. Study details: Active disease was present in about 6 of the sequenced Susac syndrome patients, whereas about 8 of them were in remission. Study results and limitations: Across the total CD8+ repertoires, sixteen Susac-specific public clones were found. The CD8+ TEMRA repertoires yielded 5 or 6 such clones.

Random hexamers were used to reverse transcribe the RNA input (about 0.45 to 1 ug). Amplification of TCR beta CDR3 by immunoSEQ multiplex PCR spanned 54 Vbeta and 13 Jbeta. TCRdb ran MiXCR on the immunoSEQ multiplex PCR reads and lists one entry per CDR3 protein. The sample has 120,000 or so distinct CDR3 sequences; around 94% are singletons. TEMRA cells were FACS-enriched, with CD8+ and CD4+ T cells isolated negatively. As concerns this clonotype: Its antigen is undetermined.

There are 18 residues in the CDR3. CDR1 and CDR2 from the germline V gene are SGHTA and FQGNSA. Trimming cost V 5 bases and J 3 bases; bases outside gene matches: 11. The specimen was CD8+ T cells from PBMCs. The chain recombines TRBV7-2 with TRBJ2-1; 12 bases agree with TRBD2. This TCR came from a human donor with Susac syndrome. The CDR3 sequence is CASSPSTGTSGYYNEQFF. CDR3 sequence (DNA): TGTGCCAGCAGCCCATCGACCGGGACTAGCGGGTACTACAATGAGCAGTTCTTC.